The 16 T cell receptor beta chains listed next were all sequenced from one sample in a study of blood T cell repertoires in COVID-19. Profiled with immunoSEQ multiplex PCR; TCRdb holds only in-frame clones, not every one. This table holds about 380,000 clones, 88% found once. The specimen was PBMCs or T cells enriched from blood (not recorded which). The receptors shown here come from a woman aged 18-35 years who had recovered from COVID-19.

This chain joins TRBV29-1 and TRBJ2-2; D is ambiguous. The CDR3 covers 12 residues. Trimming pared 5 bases from V and 1 base from J, leaving 5 bases between. The V gene's germline CDR1 is SQVTM and CDR2 ANQGSEA. CDR3 region: CSVRRNTGELFF. The CDR3 bases are TGCAGCGTTCGCAGGAACACCGGGGAGCTGTTTTTT.

V usage is TRBV27 and J usage is TRBJ1-2; TRBD1 matches 11 bases. CDR3 length: 17 residues. V was pared by 3 bases and J by 2 bases, with 8 bases of the junction left unmatched. Per germline, CDR1 MNHEY and CDR2 SMNVEV (reference sequence). The CDR3 protein is CASSFGTGGKKNYGYTF. The CDR3 coding sequence is TGTGCCAGCAGTTTCGGGACAGGGGGTAAGAAGAACTATGGCTACACCTTC.

This clone appeared a single time. This chain connects TRBV24-1 to TRBJ1-2; D is perhaps TRBD1 (5 bases). Per the germline V gene, CDR1 is KGHDR and CDR2 is SFDVKD. V lost 4 bases and J lost 4, with 18 bases in between. The CDR3 extends over 16 amino acids. CDR3 loop: CATSDPKTVNVYGYTF. CDR3 DNA: TGTGCCACCAGTGACCCCAAGACAGTGAACGTCTATGGCTACACCTTC.

The V call is TRBV7-9, the J call TRBJ1-2; D not resolved. CDR3 length: 14 residues. CDR1 is SEHNR, CDR2 FQNEAQ, per germline (reference sequence). The V and J ends lost 1 base and 0 bases respectively, with 6 bases between them. CDR3 sequence (DNA): TGTGCCAGCAGCTTAGGGCATTCTAACTATGGCTACACCTTC. Translation gives CASSLGHSNYGYTF.

The chain couples TRBV19 to TRBJ1-1, with 7 bases matching TRBD1. V lost 5 bases and J lost 4; bases outside the gene matches: 7. In germline, CDR1 is LNHDA, CDR2 SQIVND (reference sequence). This CDR3 region has 14 residues. CDR3 protein: CASSFRGEGTEAFF. Here the CDR3 DNA reads TGTGCCAGTAGTTTCAGGGGGGAAGGCACTGAAGCTTTCTTT.

This rearrangement joins TRBV11-3 to TRBJ2-1, with D maybe TRBD2 (7 bases). Trimming took off 4 bases at V and 8 bases at J, with 15 bases between the two ends. This CDR3 is 14 amino acids long. In germline, CDR1 is SGHNT, CDR2 YENEEA. The chain's CDR3 is CASSSSAGAHEQFF. The CDR3 bases are TGTGCCAGCAGCTCCAGCGCGGGGGCTCATGAGCAGTTCTTC.

This chain links TRBV4-3 with TRBJ1-1, with 7 bases that match TRBD1. CDR3 length: 14 residues. The germline V gene has CDR1 LGHNA and CDR2 YSLEER. The V gene end was trimmed by 1 base and the J gene end by 4 bases; junction bases not matched to a gene: 3. CDR3 in amino acids: CASSQGAGGTEAFF. Here the CDR3 DNA reads TGCGCCAGCAGCCAAGGTGCAGGGGGCACTGAAGCTTTCTTT.

V gene TRBV6-2 or TRBV6-3 combines with J gene TRBJ1-1; D may be TRBD1 (6 bases). V lost 6 bases to trimming and J lost 1 base, with 18 bases between them. Germline lookup yields CDR1 MNHEY and CDR2 SVGEGT. CDR3 size: 16 residues. The CDR3 sequence: CASSLLPSTGNTEAFF. The CDR3 DNA sequence: TGTGCCAGCAGCCTACTACCTTCGACAGGGAACACTGAAGCTTTCTTT.

As regards this clone: Other DNA sequences from this sample encode an identical CDR3 as well. The chain carries TRBV2 and TRBJ1-1, with 9 positions matching TRBD1. J gave up 4 bases and V 4 bases, and 1 base lay outside the gene matches. Germline values: CDR1 SNHLY, CDR2 FYNNEI. The CDR3 spans 13 residues. The CDR3 here is CASSGQGGTEAFF. CDR3 sequence (DNA): TGTGCCAGCAGTGGACAGGGGGGCACTGAAGCTTTCTTT.

The gene calls are TRBV23-1 and TRBJ2-7, with TRBD1 as a possible D gene (5 bases). TRBV23-1 is recorded as an ORF, its role being uncertain. Trimming stripped 5 bases from V and 5 bases from J, with 22 bases between. This CDR3 is built from 16 residues. CDR3 region: CASSSIHIPGCDEQYF. The CDR3 DNA follows: TGCGCCAGCAGTTCCATTCATATACCAGGGTGCGACGAGCAGTACTTC.

The chain links TRBV5-6 to TRBJ1-4; 8 bases match TRBD1. The CDR3 is 16 residues long. J was trimmed by 8 bases and V by 0 bases; bases with no gene match: 9. Germline values: CDR1 SGHDT, CDR2 YYEEEE. The CDR3 region has the DNA TGTGCCAGCAGCTTGGCCGCAGGGGGCTATGAGGAAAAACTGTTTTTT. Protein: CASSLAAGGYEEKLFF.

The rearrangement joins TRBV12-3 or TRBV12-4 to TRBJ1-1; D gene ambiguous. This CDR3 comprises 13 residues. Trimming left V 4 bases short and J 1 base short, with 7 bases between. CDR3 amino acids: CASSWASNTEAFF. The CDR3 DNA reads as TGTGCCAGCAGTTGGGCCTCGAACACTGAAGCTTTCTTT.

The rearrangement joins TRBV29-1 to TRBJ2-5; no clear D. The V end lost 8 bases, the J end lost 5 bases, and 9 bases lay between the germline ends. Germline-derived CDR1 and CDR2 are SQVTM and ANQGSEA. There are 10 residues in the CDR3. The CDR3 loop reads CSLGPETQYF. CDR3 nucleotides: TGCAGCCTCGGTCCGGAGACCCAGTACTTC.

This chain connects TRBV2 to TRBJ2-3; 8 positions agree with TRBD1. Germline V gene data show CDR1 as SNHLY and CDR2 as FYNNEI. Losses at the gene ends were 6 bases for V and 2 bases for J; bases not matched to a gene: 7. There are 15 residues in the CDR3. The CDR3 DNA reads TGTGCCAGCAGCACCCGGGACAGGAACACAGATACGCAGTATTTT. Translated, it gives CASSTRDRNTDTQYF.

The genes are TRBV5-5 and TRBJ2-1; maybe TRBD1 (6 bases). The CDR3 totals 15 residues. Germline CDR1 SGHKS, CDR2 YYEKEE (reference sequence). V was trimmed by 2 bases and J by 3 bases, leaving 12 bases between them. CDR3 amino acids: CASSFSTGLYNEQFF. DNA for the CDR3: TGTGCCAGCAGCTTTAGTACAGGGCTCTACAATGAGCAGTTCTTC.

The chain couples TRBV7-2 to TRBJ1-5, with D tentatively TRBD1 (5 bases). The CDR3 consists of 18 residues. Germline CDR1 SGHTA, CDR2 FQGNSA. V lost 1 base, J lost 2 bases, and 18 bases lay in between. CDR3 amino acids: CASSLGRSTVNRNQPQHF. The CDR3 DNA sequence: TGTGCCAGCAGCTTAGGTCGCTCGACAGTCAATCGCAATCAGCCCCAGCATTTT.